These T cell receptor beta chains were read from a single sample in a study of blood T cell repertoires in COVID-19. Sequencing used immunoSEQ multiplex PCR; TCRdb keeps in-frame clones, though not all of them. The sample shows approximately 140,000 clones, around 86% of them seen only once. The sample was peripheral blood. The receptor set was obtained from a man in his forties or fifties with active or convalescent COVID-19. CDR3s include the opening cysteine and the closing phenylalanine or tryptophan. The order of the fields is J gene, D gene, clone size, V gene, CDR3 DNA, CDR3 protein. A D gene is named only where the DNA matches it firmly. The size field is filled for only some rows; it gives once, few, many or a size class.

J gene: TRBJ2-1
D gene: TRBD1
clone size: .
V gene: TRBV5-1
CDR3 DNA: TGCGCCAGCAGCTCCGGTGTGGGACAGGGGGCGTACAATGAGCAGTTCTTC
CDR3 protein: CASSSGVGQGAYNEQFF

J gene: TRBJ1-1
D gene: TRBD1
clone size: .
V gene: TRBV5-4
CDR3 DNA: TGTGCCAGCAGCCCGGACAGGTGGAACACTGAAGCTTTCTTT
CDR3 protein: CASSPDRWNTEAFF

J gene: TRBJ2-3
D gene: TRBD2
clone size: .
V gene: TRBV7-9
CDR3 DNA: TGTGCCAGCAGCTTAGGGCTAGCGGGGGGGCCCGTTAGGACAGATACGCAGTATTTT
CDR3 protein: CASSLGLAGGPVRTDTQYF

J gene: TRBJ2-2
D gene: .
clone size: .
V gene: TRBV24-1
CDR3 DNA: TGTGCCACCAGTGACTCCCGGGGGGCGATCACCGGGGAGCTGTTTTTT
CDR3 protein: CATSDSRGAITGELFF

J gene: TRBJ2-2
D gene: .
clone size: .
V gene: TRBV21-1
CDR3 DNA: TGTGCCAGCAGCAAAGGAGGTAGCGGGGGCCCCTTTATTGTCGGGGAGCTGTTTTTT
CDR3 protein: CASSKGGSGGPFIVGELFF

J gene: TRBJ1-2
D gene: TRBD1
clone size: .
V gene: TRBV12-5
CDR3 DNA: TGTGCTAGTGGTTTCAACCCGGGACAGGGGCCTACTAACTATGGCTACACCTTC
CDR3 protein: CASGFNPGQGPTNYGYTF

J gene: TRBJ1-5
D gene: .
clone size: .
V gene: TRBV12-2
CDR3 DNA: TGTGCAAGTCGCGGACAGGTGATTAGCAATCAGCCCCAGCATTTT
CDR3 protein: CASRGQVISNQPQHF

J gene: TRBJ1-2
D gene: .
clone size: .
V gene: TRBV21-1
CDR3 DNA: TGTGCCAGCAGCAAAGCTGGAGACAGGGGCGCGGAAGGCTACACCTTC
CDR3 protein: CASSKAGDRGAEGYTF

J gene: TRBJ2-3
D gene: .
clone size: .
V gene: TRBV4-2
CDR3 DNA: TGTGCCAGCAGCTCAAGCACAGATACGCAGTATTTT
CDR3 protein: CASSSSTDTQYF

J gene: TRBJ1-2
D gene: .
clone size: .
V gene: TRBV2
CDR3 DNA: TGTGCCAGCAGTGAATCTGGCTCTTTCTATGGCTACACCTTC
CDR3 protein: CASSESGSFYGYTF

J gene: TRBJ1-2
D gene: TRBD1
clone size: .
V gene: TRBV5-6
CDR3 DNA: TGTGCCAGCAGCCGGGGGACAGGGGGCGGTGGCTACACCTTC
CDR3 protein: CASSRGTGGGGYTF

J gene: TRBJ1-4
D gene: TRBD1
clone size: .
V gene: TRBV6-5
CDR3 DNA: TGTGCCAGCAACAAGGGGGCAGGTGAAAAACTGTTTTTT
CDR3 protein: CASNKGAGEKLFF

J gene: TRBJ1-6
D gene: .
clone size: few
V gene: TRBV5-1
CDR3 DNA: TGCGCCAGCAGCTTGGGTTTTAGCGATTCACCCCTCCACTTT
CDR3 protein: CASSLGFSDSPLHF

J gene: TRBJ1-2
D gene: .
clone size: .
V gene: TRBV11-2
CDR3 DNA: TGTGCCAGCAGCATCCCTTTTGTAAACTATGGCTACACCTTC
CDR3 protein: CASSIPFVNYGYTF

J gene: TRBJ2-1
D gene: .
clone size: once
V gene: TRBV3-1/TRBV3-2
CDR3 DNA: TGTGCCAGCAGCCAAGCCACTTACAATGAGCAGTTCTTC
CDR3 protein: CASSQATYNEQFF

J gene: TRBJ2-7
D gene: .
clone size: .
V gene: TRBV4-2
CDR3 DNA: TGTGCCAGCAGCCAAGATGTGAGCGGCTACGAGCAGTACTTC
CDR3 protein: CASSQDVSGYEQYF

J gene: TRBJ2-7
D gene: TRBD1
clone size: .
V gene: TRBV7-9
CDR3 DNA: TGTGCCAGCAGCCAGGGACAGGGACCCTACGAGCAGTACTTC
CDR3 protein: CASSQGQGPYEQYF

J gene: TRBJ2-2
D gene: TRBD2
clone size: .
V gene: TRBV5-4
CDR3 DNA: TGTGCCAGCAGCTTCCCTAGCGGGAACACCGGGGAGCTGTTTTTT
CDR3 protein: CASSFPSGNTGELFF

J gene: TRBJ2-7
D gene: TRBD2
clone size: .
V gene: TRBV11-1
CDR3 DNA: TGTGCCAGCAGCTCAAACAGCGGGGGACTCGAGCAGTACTTC
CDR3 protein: CASSSNSGGLEQYF

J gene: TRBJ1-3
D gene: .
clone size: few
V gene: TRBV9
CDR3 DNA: TGTGCCAGCAGCGTAGAGGTCTGGGGAGTCTCTGGAAACACCATATATTTT
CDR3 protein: CASSVEVWGVSGNTIYF

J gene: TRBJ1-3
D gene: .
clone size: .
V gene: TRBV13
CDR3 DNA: TGTGCCAGCAGCTTAGGCCAGTCAGCGCGACGGGACACCATATATTTT
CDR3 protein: CASSLGQSARRDTIYF

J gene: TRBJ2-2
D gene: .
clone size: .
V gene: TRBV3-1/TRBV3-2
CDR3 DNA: TGTGCCAGCAGCCGTTTTGGGGGGACCGGGGAGCTGTTTTTT
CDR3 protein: CASSRFGGTGELFF

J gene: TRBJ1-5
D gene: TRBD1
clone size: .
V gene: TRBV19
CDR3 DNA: TGTGCCAGTAGTACCGATCGGGACAGAAATCAGCCCCAGCATTTT
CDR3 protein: CASSTDRDRNQPQHF

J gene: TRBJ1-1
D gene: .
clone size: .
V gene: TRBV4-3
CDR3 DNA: TGCGCCAGCAGCCAAGAGGCAGGGTTGAACACTGAAGCTTTCTTT
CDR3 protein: CASSQEAGLNTEAFF

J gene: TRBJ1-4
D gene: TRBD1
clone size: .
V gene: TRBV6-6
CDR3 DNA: TGTGCCAGCAGTTCACGACAGGGCCCTAATGAAAAACTGTTTTTT
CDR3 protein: CASSSRQGPNEKLFF

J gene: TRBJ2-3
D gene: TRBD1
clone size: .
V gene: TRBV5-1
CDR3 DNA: TGCGCCAGCAGCTTGGAACAGGGGGGATACACAGATACGCAGTATTTT
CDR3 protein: CASSLEQGGYTDTQYF

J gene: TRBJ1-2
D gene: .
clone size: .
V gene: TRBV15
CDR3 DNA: TGTGCCACCAGCAGAGGTGACAGTGGCGGCTACACCTTC
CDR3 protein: CATSRGDSGGYTF

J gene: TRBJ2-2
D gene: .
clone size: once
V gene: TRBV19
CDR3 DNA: TGTGCCAGTAGGGGCCTGAACACCGGGGAGCTGTTTTTT
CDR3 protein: CASRGLNTGELFF

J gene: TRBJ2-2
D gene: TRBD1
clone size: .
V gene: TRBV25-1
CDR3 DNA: TGTGCCAGCAGTGAATCCTATAGCAGGGGGCCCGGGGAGCTGTTTTTT
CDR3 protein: CASSESYSRGPGELFF

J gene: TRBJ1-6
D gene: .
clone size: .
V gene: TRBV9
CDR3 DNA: TGTGCCAGCAGCGTAGGGACAGATAGCTCCTATAATTCACCCCTCCACTTT
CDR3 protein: CASSVGTDSSYNSPLHF

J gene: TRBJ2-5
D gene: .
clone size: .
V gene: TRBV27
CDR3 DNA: TGTGCCAGCAGTTTCCACGGGGTCCAAGAGACCCAGTACTTC
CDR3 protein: CASSFHGVQETQYF

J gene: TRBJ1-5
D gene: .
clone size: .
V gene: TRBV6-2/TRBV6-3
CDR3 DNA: TGTGCCAGCAGCCAGCAGGGAAATGGCAATCAGCCCCAGCATTTT
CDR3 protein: CASSQQGNGNQPQHF

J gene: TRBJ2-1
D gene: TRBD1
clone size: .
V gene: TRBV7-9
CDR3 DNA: TGTGCCAGCAGACCGTCCGACAGGGGGCAAAAGGGTGAGCAGTTCTTC
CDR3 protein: CASRPSDRGQKGEQFF

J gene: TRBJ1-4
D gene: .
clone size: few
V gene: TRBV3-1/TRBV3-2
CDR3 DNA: TGTGCCAGCAGCAGAAGACAGGCTAATGAAAAACTGTTTTTT
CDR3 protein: CASSRRQANEKLFF

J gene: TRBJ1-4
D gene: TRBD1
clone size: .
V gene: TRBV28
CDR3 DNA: TGTGCCAGCTCACTTGGCGGGACAGCCGCAACTAATGAAAAACTGTTTTTT
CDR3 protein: CASSLGGTAATNEKLFF

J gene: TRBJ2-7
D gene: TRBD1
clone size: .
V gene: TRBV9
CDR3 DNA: TGTGCCAGCAGCGTAGGGGACGGGGGACAGGGATGGCAGCGGGCTTACTACGAGCAGTACTTC
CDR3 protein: CASSVGDGGQGWQRAYYEQYF

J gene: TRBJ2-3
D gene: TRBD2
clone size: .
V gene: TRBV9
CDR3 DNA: TGTGCCAGCAGCGCTAGGGGCTCTAGCGGGGGGGCATTCACAGATACGCAGTATTTT
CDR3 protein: CASSARGSSGGAFTDTQYF

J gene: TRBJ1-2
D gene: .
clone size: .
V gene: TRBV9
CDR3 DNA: TGTGCCAGCAGCCATTCTAAGGGGACGGGAGGTAACTATGGCTACACCTTC
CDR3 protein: CASSHSKGTGGNYGYTF

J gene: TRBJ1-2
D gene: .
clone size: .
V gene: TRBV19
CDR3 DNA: TGTGCCAGTAGGGGGGCCGCCCCGTACTATGGCTACACCTTC
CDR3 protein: CASRGAAPYYGYTF

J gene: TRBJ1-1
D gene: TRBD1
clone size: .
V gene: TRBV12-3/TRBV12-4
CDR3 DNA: TGTGCCAGCAGCAAGACAGGGTTCAGTGCTTTCTTT
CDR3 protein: CASSKTGFSAFF

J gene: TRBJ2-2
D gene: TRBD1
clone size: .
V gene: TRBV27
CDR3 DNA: TGTGCCAGCAGTTTAAGGGGGACAGGGTGGTCCGGGGAGCTGTTTTTT
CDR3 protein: CASSLRGTGWSGELFF